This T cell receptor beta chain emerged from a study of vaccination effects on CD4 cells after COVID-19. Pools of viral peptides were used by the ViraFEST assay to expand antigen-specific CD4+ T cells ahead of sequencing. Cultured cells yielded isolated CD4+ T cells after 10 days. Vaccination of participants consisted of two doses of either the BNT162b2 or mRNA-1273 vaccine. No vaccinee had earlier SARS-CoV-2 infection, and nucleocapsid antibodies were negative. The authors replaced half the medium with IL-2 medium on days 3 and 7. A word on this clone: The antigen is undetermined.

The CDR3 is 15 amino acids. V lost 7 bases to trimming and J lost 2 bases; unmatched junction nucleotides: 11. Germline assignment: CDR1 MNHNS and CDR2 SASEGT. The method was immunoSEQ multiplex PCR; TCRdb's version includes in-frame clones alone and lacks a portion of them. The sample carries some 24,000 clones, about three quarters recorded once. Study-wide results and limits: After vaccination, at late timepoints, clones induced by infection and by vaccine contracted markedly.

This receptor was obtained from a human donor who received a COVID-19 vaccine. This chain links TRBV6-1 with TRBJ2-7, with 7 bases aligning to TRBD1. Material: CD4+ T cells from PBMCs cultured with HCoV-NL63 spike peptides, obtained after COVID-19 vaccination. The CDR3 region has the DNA TGTGCCAGCATTAATACACGGGACAGCCCCTACGAGCAGTACTTC. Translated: CASINTRDSPYEQYF.